The 7 T cell receptor beta chains listed next were all sequenced from one sample in a study of neurological immune-mediated disorders (dated by TCRdb to between 2018 and 2021). Receptor amplification or capture employed 5' RACE. The sequencer listed for this sample is Illumina HiSeq 2500. The raw public data were reprocessed by TCRdb itself: fastp quality trimming at Q25, MiXCR clonotype calling, in-frame beta chains only. Rows with a matching CDR3 protein are joined into one entry that keeps the most common DNA and genes. The sample table lists around 69,000 distinct CDR3 sequences, 3% to 4% of them with a count of one. The top ten clones comprise approximately 3.7% of the sample. Sequencing was performed on PBMCs. The source is a man aged 40-49 years with multiple sclerosis.

Regarding this clonotype: A read error is possible here, since a much larger clone lies one base away. The chain is built from TRBV20-1 and TRBJ2-3; D possibly corresponds to TRBD1 (6 bases). Trimming stripped 7 bases from V and 3 bases from J, with 11 bases between. There are 12 residues in the CDR3. Germline assignment: CDR1 DFQATT and CDR2 SNEGSKA (reference sequence). Written as DNA, the CDR3 is TGCAGTGACATCAGGGGAACAGATACGCAGTATTTT. As protein: CSDIRGTDTQYF.

This clonotype was observed at least ten times. The chain recombines TRBV6-1 with TRBJ2-4; perhaps TRBD2 as D (6 bases). The CDR3 has 13 amino acids. Trimming shortened V by 8 bases and J by 7 bases, and 15 bases separated the two germline ends. CDR1 is MNHNS, CDR2 SASEGT, per germline. CDR3 region: CASRGTQVNIQYF. Here the CDR3 DNA reads TGTGCCAGCCGGGGGACCCAAGTGAACATTCAGTACTTC.

This clonotype was recorded at least ten times. The V gene is TRBV29-1, the J gene TRBJ1-2, with D unclear. The CDR3 extends over 13 amino acids. V was shortened by 6 bases and J by 3 bases, with 14 bases between the two germline ends. CDR1 and CDR2 from the germline V gene are SQVTM and ANQGSEA. CDR3 protein: CSVLPDRHYGYTF. The CDR3 region has the DNA TGCAGCGTCCTACCCGACCGTCACTATGGCTACACCTTC.

This clonotype was detected many times. V is TRBV3-1 and J is TRBJ2-1; 13 positions match TRBD2. Germline V CDR1 and CDR2: LGHDT, YNNKEL (reference sequence). V dropped 6 bases and J dropped 9; count of bases not matched to a gene: 5. CDR3 length: 14 amino acids. The CDR3 loop reads CASSGLAGVPEQFF. As DNA, the CDR3 is TGTGCCAGCAGTGGACTAGCGGGGGTCCCTGAGCAGTTCTTC.

This clonotype was observed at least ten times. The chain combines TRBV20-1 with TRBJ2-1; D remains ambiguous. V was clipped by 0 bases and J by 10 bases, with 10 bases between them. Germline V CDR1 and CDR2: DFQATT, SNEGSKA (reference sequence). The CDR3 extends over 12 amino acids. Here the CDR3 reads CSARDRMGEQFF. CDR3 in DNA: TGCAGTGCTAGAGATCGCATGGGAGAGCAGTTCTTC.

This clonotype was counted ten times or more. The rearrangement joins TRBV12-3 or TRBV12-4 to TRBJ2-3, with 10 bases fitting TRBD2. With V trimmed by 5 bases and J by 7 bases, 6 bases remained unmatched. The CDR3 totals 14 residues. CDR3 residues: CASSPLAGVNTQYF. Here the CDR3 DNA reads TGTGCCAGCAGTCCCCTAGCGGGGGTGAATACGCAGTATTTT.

This clonotype was seen many times. V is TRBV3-1 and J is TRBJ2-3; TRBD1 is a possible D gene (6 bases). Trimming shortened V by 5 bases and J by 4 bases, and 16 bases separated the two germline ends. The CDR3 spans 15 residues. Germline assignment: CDR1 LGHDT and CDR2 YNNKEL (reference sequence). The DNA of the CDR3 is TGTGCCAGCAGCGAGACAGGTCTCCAAGCAGATACGCAGTATTTT. This translates into CASSETGLQADTQYF.